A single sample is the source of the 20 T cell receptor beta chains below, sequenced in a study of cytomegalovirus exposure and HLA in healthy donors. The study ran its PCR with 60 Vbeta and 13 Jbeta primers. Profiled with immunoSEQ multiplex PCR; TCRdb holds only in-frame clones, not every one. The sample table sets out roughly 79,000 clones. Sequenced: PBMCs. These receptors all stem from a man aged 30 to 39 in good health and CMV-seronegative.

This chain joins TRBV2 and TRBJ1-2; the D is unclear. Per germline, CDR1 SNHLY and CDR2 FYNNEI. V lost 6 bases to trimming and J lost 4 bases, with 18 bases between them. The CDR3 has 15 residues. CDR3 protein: CASSAGRTTPYGYTF. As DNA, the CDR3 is TGTGCCAGCAGCGCTGGGCGTACGACCCCCTATGGCTACACCTTC.

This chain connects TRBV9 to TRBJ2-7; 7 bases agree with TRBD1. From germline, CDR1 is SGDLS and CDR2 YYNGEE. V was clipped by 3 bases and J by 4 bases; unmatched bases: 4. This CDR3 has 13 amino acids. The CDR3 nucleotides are TGTGCCAGCAGCGAAGGGACAGAGTACGAGCAGTACTTC. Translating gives CASSEGTEYEQYF. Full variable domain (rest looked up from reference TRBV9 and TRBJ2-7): DSGVTQTPKHLITATGQRVTLRCSPRSGDLSVYWYQQSLDQGLQFLIQYYNGEERAKGNILERFSAQQFPDLHSELNLSSLELGDSALYFCASSEGTEYEQYFGPGTRLTVT.

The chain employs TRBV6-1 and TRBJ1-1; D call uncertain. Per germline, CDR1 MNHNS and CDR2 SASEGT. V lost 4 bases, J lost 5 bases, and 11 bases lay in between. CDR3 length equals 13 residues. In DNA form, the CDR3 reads TGTGCCAGCAGTGGACAATTCGGTACTGAAGCTTTCTTT. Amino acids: CASSGQFGTEAFF.

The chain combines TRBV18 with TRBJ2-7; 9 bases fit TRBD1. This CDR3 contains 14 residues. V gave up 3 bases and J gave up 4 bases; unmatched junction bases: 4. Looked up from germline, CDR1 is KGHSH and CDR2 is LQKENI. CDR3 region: CASSPGQGLYEQYF. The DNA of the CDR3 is TGTGCCAGCTCACCGGGACAGGGCCTTTACGAGCAGTACTTC.

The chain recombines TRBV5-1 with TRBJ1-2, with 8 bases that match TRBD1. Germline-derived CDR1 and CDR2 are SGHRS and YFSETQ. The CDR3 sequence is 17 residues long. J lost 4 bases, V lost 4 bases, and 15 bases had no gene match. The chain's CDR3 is CASSRGQGRPRGYGYTF. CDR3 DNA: TGCGCCAGCAGCCGAGGACAGGGCCGACCCCGTGGCTATGGCTACACCTTC. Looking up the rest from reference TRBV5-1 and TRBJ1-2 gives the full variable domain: KAGVTQTPRYLIKTRGQQVTLSCSPISGHRSVSWYQQTPGQGLQFLFEYFSETQRNKGNFPGRFSGRQFSNSRSEMNVSTLELGDSALYLCASSRGQGRPRGYGYTFGSGTRLTVV.

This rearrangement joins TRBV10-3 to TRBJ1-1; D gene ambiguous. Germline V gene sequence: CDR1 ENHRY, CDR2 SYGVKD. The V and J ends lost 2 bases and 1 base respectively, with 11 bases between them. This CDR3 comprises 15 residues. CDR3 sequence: CAISELQLPNTEAFF. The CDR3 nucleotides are TGTGCCATCAGTGAGCTCCAGTTACCGAACACTGAAGCTTTCTTT.

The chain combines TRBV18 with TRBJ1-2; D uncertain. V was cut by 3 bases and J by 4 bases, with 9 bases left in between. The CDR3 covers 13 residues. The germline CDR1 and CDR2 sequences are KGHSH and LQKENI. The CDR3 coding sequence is TGTGCCAGCTCACCCGGGGTAATCTATGGCTACACCTTC. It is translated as CASSPGVIYGYTF. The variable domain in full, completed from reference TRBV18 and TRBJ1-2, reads NAGVMQNPRHLVRRRGQEARLRCSPMKGHSHVYWYRQLPEEGLKFMVYLQKENIIDESGMPKERFSAEFPKEGPSILRIQQVVRGDSAAYFCASSPGVIYGYTFGSGTRLTVV.

The CDR3 DNA reads as TGTGCCAGCACTTCGAACACTGAAGCTTTCTTT. Translating gives CASTSNTEAFF. V gene TRBV28 combines with J gene TRBJ1-1; D not certain. This CDR3 is 11 amino acids long. V was trimmed by 7 bases and J by 1 base, leaving 4 bases between them. Germline V CDR1 and CDR2: MDHEN, SYDVKM.

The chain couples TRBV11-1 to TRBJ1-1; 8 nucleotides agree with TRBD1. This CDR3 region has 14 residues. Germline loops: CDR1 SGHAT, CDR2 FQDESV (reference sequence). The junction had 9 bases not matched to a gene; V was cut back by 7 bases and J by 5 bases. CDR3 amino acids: CASNSRGQGTEAFF. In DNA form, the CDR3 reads TGTGCCAGCAACTCCAGGGGGCAAGGGACTGAAGCTTTCTTT.

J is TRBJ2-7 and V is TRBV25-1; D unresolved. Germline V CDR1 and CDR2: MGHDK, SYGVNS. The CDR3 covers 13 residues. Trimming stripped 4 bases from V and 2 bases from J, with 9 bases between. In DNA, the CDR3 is TGTGCCAGCAGTGTGGGCGCTGCCTACGAGCAGTACTTC. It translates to CASSVGAAYEQYF.

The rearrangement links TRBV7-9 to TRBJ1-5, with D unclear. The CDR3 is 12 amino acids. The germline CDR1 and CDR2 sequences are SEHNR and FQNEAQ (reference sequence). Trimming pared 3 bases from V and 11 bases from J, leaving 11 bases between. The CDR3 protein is CASSFGMAAQHF. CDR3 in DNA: TGTGCCAGCAGCTTTGGCATGGCTGCCCAGCATTTT.

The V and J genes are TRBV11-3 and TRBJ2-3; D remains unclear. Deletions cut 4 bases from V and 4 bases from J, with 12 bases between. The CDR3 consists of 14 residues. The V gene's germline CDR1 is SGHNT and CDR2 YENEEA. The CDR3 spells CASSSHYFPDTQYF. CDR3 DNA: TGTGCCAGCAGCTCCCACTACTTCCCAGATACGCAGTATTTT.

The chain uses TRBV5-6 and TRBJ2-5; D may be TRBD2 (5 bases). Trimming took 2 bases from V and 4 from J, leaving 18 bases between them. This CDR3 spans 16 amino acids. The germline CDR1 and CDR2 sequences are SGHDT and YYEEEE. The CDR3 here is CASSFGGPRQVETQYF. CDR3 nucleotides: TGTGCCAGCAGCTTCGGAGGCCCCCGCCAAGTAGAGACCCAGTACTTC. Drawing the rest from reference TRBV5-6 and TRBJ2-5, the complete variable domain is DAGVTQSPTHLIKTRGQQVTLRCSPKSGHDTVSWYQQALGQGPQFIFQYYEEEERQRGNFPDRFSGHQFPNYSSELNVNALLLGDSALYLCASSFGGPRQVETQYFGPGTRLLVL.

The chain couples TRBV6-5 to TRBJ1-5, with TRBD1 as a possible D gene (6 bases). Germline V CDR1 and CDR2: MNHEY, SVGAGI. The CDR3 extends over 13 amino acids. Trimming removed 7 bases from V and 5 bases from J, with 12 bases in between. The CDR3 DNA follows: TGTGCCAGCACCGAGAACAGGGATCAGCCCCAGCATTTT. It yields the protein CASTENRDQPQHF.

CDR3 region: CAPRWTDEIGSNQPQHF. The CDR3 DNA is TGTGCCCCCCGGTGGACAGATGAGATCGGTAGCAATCAGCCCCAGCATTTT. This chain connects TRBV6-4 to TRBJ1-5; TRBD1 might be the D (6 bases). Trimming shortened V by 11 bases and J by 0 bases, and 23 bases separated the two germline ends. Germline loops: CDR1 MRHNA, CDR2 SNTAGT. The CDR3 loop spans 17 amino acids.

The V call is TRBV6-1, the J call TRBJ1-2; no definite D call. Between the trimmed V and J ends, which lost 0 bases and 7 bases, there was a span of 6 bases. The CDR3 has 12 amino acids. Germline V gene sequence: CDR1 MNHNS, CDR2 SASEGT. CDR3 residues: CASSEARSGYTF. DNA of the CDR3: TGTGCCAGCAGTGAAGCGAGGAGTGGCTACACCTTC.

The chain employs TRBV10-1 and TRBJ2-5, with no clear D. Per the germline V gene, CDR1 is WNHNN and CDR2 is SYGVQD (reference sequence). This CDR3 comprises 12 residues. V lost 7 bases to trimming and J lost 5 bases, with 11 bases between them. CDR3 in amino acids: CASTSRSETQYF. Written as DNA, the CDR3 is TGCGCCAGCACTTCGAGGTCGGAGACCCAGTACTTC.

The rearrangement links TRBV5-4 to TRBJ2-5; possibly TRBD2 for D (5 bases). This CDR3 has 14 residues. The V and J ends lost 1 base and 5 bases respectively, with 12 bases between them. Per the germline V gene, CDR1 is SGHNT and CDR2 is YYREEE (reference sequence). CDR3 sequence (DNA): TGTGCCAGCAGCTTGAGGGCCCCGGGGGAGACCCAGTACTTC. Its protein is CASSLRAPGETQYF.

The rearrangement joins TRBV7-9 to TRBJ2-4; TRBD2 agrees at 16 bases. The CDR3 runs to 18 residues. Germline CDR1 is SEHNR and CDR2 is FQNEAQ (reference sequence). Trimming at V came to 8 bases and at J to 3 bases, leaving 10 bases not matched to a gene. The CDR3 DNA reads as TGTGCCAGCGGGGGGACTAGCGGGGGGGCCGTCGACAAAAACATTCAGTACTTC. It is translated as CASGGTSGGAVDKNIQYF.

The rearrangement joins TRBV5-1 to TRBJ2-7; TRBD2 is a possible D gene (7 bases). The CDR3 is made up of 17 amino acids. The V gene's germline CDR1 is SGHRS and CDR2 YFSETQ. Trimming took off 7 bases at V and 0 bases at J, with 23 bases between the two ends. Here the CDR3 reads CASRGGGARVPSYEQYF. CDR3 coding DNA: TGCGCCAGCCGCGGTGGGGGGGCCCGAGTTCCCTCCTACGAGCAGTACTTC.